These 30 T cell receptor beta chains originate from one sample sequenced in a study of vaccination and CD4 T cells after COVID-19. The treatment was: roughly ten-day PBMC culture with coronavirus spike peptide pools or control peptides (ViraFEST assay). Prior to the COVID-19 pandemic (2011-2018), the unexposed donor's CD4+ T cells were collected. Cultured CD4+ T-cell DNA underwent Oncomine TCR Beta short-read sequencing. TCRdb called the PCR reads again in MiXCR, with one record for every CDR3 protein. The repertoire has 4,000 to 4,500 distinct CDR3 sequences, approximately 35% of them found once; the top ten carry 25%. Their cognate antigens are unknown. Input material: CD4+ T cells from blood, cultured in vitro. The receptors here all came from a human donor in good health.

CDR3 sequence reads: CASSLSPGTSEETQYF. The CDR3 coding sequence is TGTGCCAGCAGTTTATCCCCCGGGACAAGCGAAGAGACCCAGTACTTC. This sequence joins TRBV7-9 and TRBJ2-5; tentative D call: TRBD1 (6 bases). Germline V gives CDR1 SEHNR, CDR2 FQNEAQ (reference sequence). The CDR3 loop spans 16 amino acids. Deletions cut 6 bases from V and 3 bases from J, with 20 bases between. Full variable domain (missing parts from reference TRBV7-9 and TRBJ2-5): DTGVSQNPRHKITKRGQNVTFRCDPISEHNRLYWYRQTLGQGPEFLTYFQNEAQLEKSRLLSDRFSAERPKGSFSTLEIQRTEQGDSAMYLCASSLSPGTSEETQYFGPGTRLLVL.

The J gene is TRBJ1-2, the V gene TRBV6-1, with D unclear. V lost 6 bases and J 4 bases, leaving 12 bases between the germline ends. This CDR3 contains 13 residues. Germline V gives CDR1 MNHNS, CDR2 SASEGT. This chain's CDR3 is CASSPDPTYGYTF. The CDR3, as DNA: TGTGCCAGCAGCCCGGATCCCACCTATGGCTACACCTTC.

By share, this clonotype ranks as medium-sized (0.01 to 0.1%). V and J are TRBV7-8 and TRBJ1-2; a weak D match, TRBD1 (5 bases). V lost 7 bases, J lost 7 bases, and 19 bases lay in between. CDR1 and CDR2 (germline): SGHVS, FQNEAQ. The CDR3 sequence is 14 residues long. Here the CDR3 DNA reads TGTGCCAGCATCCCATTCAGGGATGGTGGTGGCTACACCTTC. Translation gives CASIPFRDGGGYTF.

This chain connects TRBV6-4 to TRBJ1-2; TRBD1 matches at 8 bases. From germline, CDR1 is MRHNA and CDR2 SNTAGT. CDR3 size: 18 residues. The ends lost 3 bases at V and 7 bases at J; junction bases unmatched: 19. The CDR3 nucleotides are TGTGCCAGCAGTGAATGGGGCTCTTTGACAGGGGAAGCTGGTGGCTACACCTTC. Translation gives CASSEWGSLTGEAGGYTF.

This clonotype has just a few counts. DNA of the CDR3: TGTGCCAGCAGCTTAGGTCCCGGACAAGAGACCCAGTACTTC. Encoded protein: CASSLGPGQETQYF. The gene calls are TRBV7-2 and TRBJ2-5; D is undetermined. This CDR3 has 14 amino acids. Germline lookup yields CDR1 SGHTA and CDR2 FQGNSA. With 1 base removed from V and 2 bases from J, the gap between germline ends came to 8 bases.

V is TRBV6-1 and J is TRBJ2-3, with TRBD2 identical over 7 bases. CDR1 is MNHNS and CDR2 is SASEGT in the germline V gene. The CDR3 has 17 residues. The junction had 10 bases not matched to a gene; V was cut back by 4 bases and J by 0 bases. The CDR3 region has the DNA TGTGCCAGCAGTGTGTCTAGCGGAGGGGATAGCACAGATACGCAGTATTTT. This sequence encodes CASSVSSGGDSTDTQYF.

The chain is built from TRBV12-3 or TRBV12-4 and TRBJ1-1; D is unclear. The V end was cut by 5 bases, the J end by 6 bases, with 19 bases between. The CDR3 is 15 amino acids. CDR3 amino acids: CASSTPGPPKAEAFF. The DNA for the CDR3 is TGTGCCAGCAGTACTCCGGGCCCACCTAAGGCTGAAGCTTTCTTT.

This clonotype was found a few times. The rearrangement uses TRBV7-8 and TRBJ1-6, with TRBD1 matching 8 bases. The germline V gene encodes CDR1 SGHVS and CDR2 FQNEAQ. This CDR3 region has 15 residues. The junction had 4 bases not matched to a gene; V was cut back by 5 bases and J by 4 bases. The CDR3 sequence: CASSLRTGYNSPLHF. CDR3 bases: TGTGCCAGCAGCCTTCGGACAGGGTATAATTCACCCCTCCACTTT. Using reference TRBV7-8 and TRBJ1-6 for the parts outside the CDR3, the full variable domain is GAGVSQSPRYKVAKRGQDVALRCDPISGHVSLFWYQQALGQGPEFLTYFQNEAQLDKSGLPSDRFFAERPEGSVSTLKIQRTQQEDSAVYLCASSLRTGYNSPLHFGNGTRLTVT.

This clonotype showed up just a few times. V is TRBV6-1 and J is TRBJ1-5; D unresolved. The CDR3 has 13 residues. CDR1 and CDR2 from the germline V gene are MNHNS and SASEGT. V lost 6 bases to trimming and J lost 6 bases, with 12 bases between them. For the CDR3, the DNA is TGTGCCAGCAGCGGACCAGGTGGTCAGCCCCAGCATTTT. This translates into CASSGPGGQPQHF.

This sequence joins TRBV25-1 and TRBJ2-3; tentative D call: TRBD1 (6 bases). The CDR3 extends over 15 amino acids. V was trimmed by 4 bases and J by 2 bases, leaving 13 bases between them. In germline, CDR1 is MGHDK, CDR2 SYGVNS. The CDR3 loop is CASSGNRDYTDTQYF. In nucleotides, the CDR3 is TGTGCCAGCAGTGGAAACAGGGATTACACAGATACGCAGTATTTT.

CDR3 sequence (DNA): TGTGCCAGCAGTGACTCTACCGGGACAGGGGAGGCTTTCTTT. Residues: CASSDSTGTGEAFF. The rearrangement joins TRBV6-4 to TRBJ1-1; 10 nucleotides align to TRBD1. V dropped 0 bases and J dropped 11; count of bases not matched to a gene: 6. The CDR3 sequence is 14 residues long. Germline V lookup: CDR1 MRHNA, CDR2 SNTAGT.

The chain joins TRBV2 to TRBJ1-1, with D maybe TRBD1 (6 bases). The length of the CDR3 is 14 residues. Trimming pared 5 bases from V and 8 bases from J, leaving 18 bases between. CDR1 is SNHLY and CDR2 is FYNNEI in the germline V gene. The CDR3 is CASSWEGGGQEAFF. DNA of the CDR3: TGTGCCAGCAGTTGGGAAGGTGGAGGACAGGAAGCTTTCTTT.

The chain combines TRBV6-1 with TRBJ1-3, with D perhaps TRBD1 (6 bases). The V and J ends lost 8 bases and 6 bases respectively, with 20 bases between them. CDR3 length equals 15 residues. Germline CDR1 and CDR2: MNHNS and SASEGT. The CDR3 DNA reads as TGTGCCAGCTTAGAAAAGGAACAGGGAGAAAACACCATATATTTT. It yields the protein CASLEKEQGENTIYF.

CDR3 sequence: CASSYSFGTGSAGELFF. For the CDR3, the DNA is TGTGCCAGCAGTTACTCATTTGGGACAGGGTCGGCCGGGGAGCTGTTTTTT. The chain links TRBV6-5 to TRBJ2-2; 9 nucleotides match TRBD1. CDR3 length: 17 residues. J was trimmed by 6 bases and V by 0 bases; bases with no gene match: 8. Germline V gives CDR1 MNHEY, CDR2 SVGAGI.

There are a few counts of this clonotype. The chain employs TRBV20-1 and TRBJ2-4, with 7 bases lining up with TRBD1. The germline V gene has CDR1 DFQATT and CDR2 SNEGSKA (reference sequence). V was pared by 6 bases and J by 9 bases, with 11 bases of the junction left unmatched. The CDR3 is 13 amino acids. The CDR3 reads CSAPDRDRGIQYF. The CDR3 nucleotides are TGCAGTGCCCCCGACCGGGACAGAGGCATTCAGTACTTC.

This clonotype was detected a few times. V usage is TRBV20-1 and J usage is TRBJ2-1; D may be TRBD1 (6 bases). V dropped 5 bases and J dropped 0 bases, with 14 bases sitting between them. Germline V lookup: CDR1 DFQATT, CDR2 SNEGSKA (reference sequence). The CDR3 runs 15 residues. The DNA for the CDR3 is TGCAGTGCTTCGGAAACAGGGAGCTCCTACAATGAGCAGTTCTTC. Translation: CSASETGSSYNEQFF.

The V gene is TRBV9, the J gene TRBJ2-1, with D unclear. V lost 4 bases and J 10 bases, leaving 15 bases between the germline ends. Germline lookup yields CDR1 SGDLS and CDR2 YYNGEE. CDR3 size: 13 residues. CDR3 in DNA: TGTGCCAGCAGCCCCCCTGCCATGACCGAGCAGTTCTTC. This codes for CASSPPAMTEQFF.

By proportion, this clonotype is medium-sized. The genes are TRBV7-3 and TRBJ1-1, with D hard to call. Trimming stripped 6 bases from V and 6 bases from J, with 23 bases between. This CDR3 has 16 amino acids. The germline CDR1 and CDR2 sequences are SGHTA and FQGTGA. The CDR3 region is CASSTERAERGAEAFF. The DNA of the CDR3 is TGTGCCAGCAGTACTGAGCGGGCCGAACGCGGCGCTGAAGCTTTCTTT.

The chain uses TRBV3-1 and TRBJ1-6; 9 nucleotides agree with TRBD1. The V and J ends lost 4 bases and 8 bases, in that order; junction bases with no gene match: 12. The CDR3 is made up of 17 amino acids. Per germline, CDR1 LGHDT and CDR2 YNNKEL (reference sequence). Written as DNA, the CDR3 is TGTGCCAGCAGCCGGGAAGGGACAGGGATAGGGCATTCACCCCTCCACTTT. Protein: CASSREGTGIGHSPLHF.

This clonotype was counted between two and nine times. This chain links TRBV20-1 with TRBJ1-1, with 7 positions matching TRBD1. Germline lookup yields CDR1 DFQATT and CDR2 SNEGSKA (reference sequence). The V segment lost 0 bases and the J segment 9 bases; nucleotides outside the gene matches: 10. This CDR3 has 14 amino acids. The CDR3 loop reads CSARDQGRGDKAFF. The DNA of the CDR3 is TGCAGTGCTAGAGATCAGGGCAGGGGGGATAAAGCTTTCTTT.

J is TRBJ2-7 and V is TRBV20-1; weak D call: TRBD1 (6 bases). CDR1 is DFQATT, CDR2 SNEGSKA, per germline (reference sequence). V was cut by 1 base and J by 2 bases, with 9 bases left in between. This CDR3 is 13 amino acids long. The CDR3 reads CSARGGGTYEQYF. Written as DNA, the CDR3 is TGCAGTGCTAGAGGAGGGGGAACCTACGAGCAGTACTTC.

The table lists this clonotype with a few counts. CDR3 DNA sequence: TGTGCCAGCAGAACGGACTTGGCCTACGAGCAGTACTTC. It codes for CASRTDLAYEQYF. This chain connects TRBV2 to TRBJ2-7; D may be TRBD2 (5 bases). CDR1 and CDR2 (germline): SNHLY, FYNNEI. This CDR3 spans 13 amino acids. V was pared by 6 bases and J by 2 bases, with 11 bases between.

This clonotype has just a few counts. The rearrangement uses TRBV20-1 and TRBJ1-2; 7 positions agree with TRBD1. V gave up 1 base and J gave up 4 bases; unmatched junction bases: 6. The length of the CDR3 is 14 residues. CDR1 DFQATT and CDR2 SNEGSKA come from the germline V gene (reference sequence). The CDR3 is CSARAIQGIYGYTF. As DNA, the CDR3 is TGCAGTGCTAGAGCCATACAGGGGATCTATGGCTACACCTTC.

Only a few counts were recorded for this clonotype. This sequence joins TRBV6-2 or TRBV6-3 and TRBJ2-3; 11 bases agree with TRBD2. J gave up 4 bases and V 6 bases, and 6 bases lay outside the gene matches. Looked up from germline, CDR1 is MNHEY and CDR2 is SVGEGT. This CDR3 comprises 15 residues. The CDR3 reads CASRTLAGGSDTQYF. The DNA of the CDR3 is TGTGCCAGCAGAACTCTAGCGGGGGGCTCAGATACGCAGTATTTT.

This clonotype was recorded a few times. The V call is TRBV19, the J call TRBJ1-5; D is perhaps TRBD1 (6 bases). The CDR3 loop spans 16 amino acids. The V gene's germline CDR1 is LNHDA and CDR2 SQIVND (reference sequence). Trimming shortened V by 3 bases and J by 7 bases, and 19 bases separated the two germline ends. The CDR3 DNA sequence: TGTGCCAGTAGTATCAATTTGTGGGGGGCAGGGCAGCCCCAGCATTTT. Translated, it gives CASSINLWGAGQPQHF.

The chain is built from TRBV6-1 and TRBJ1-2; tentatively, D is TRBD1 (5 bases). Germline assignment: CDR1 MNHNS and CDR2 SASEGT. The CDR3 totals 13 residues. Deletions cut 5 bases from V and 7 bases from J, with 14 bases between. CDR3 sequence (DNA): TGTGCCAGCAGTACGCAGGGTTTTGGTGGCTACACCTTC. Its translation is CASSTQGFGGYTF.

The J gene is TRBJ1-1, the V gene TRBV14; D possibly corresponds to TRBD1 (6 bases). In germline, CDR1 is SGHDN, CDR2 FVKESK. Trimming removed 4 bases at V and 4 bases at J, with 22 bases between. The length of the CDR3 is 17 residues. In DNA, the CDR3 is TGTGCCAGCAGCCCGACCGACAGGAGGTATTTTAGCACTGAAGCTTTCTTT. It codes for CASSPTDRRYFSTEAFF.

This clonotype occurred a few times. This chain uses TRBV6-1 with TRBJ2-7; TRBD1 agrees at 7 bases. Germline CDR1 MNHNS, CDR2 SASEGT. This CDR3 is built from 14 residues. V lost 4 bases, J lost 2 bases, and 5 bases stayed unmatched. CDR3 protein: CASSGSGQAYEQYF. For the CDR3, the DNA is TGTGCCAGCAGTGGGTCTGGACAGGCCTACGAGCAGTACTTC.

V is TRBV12-3 or TRBV12-4 and J is TRBJ2-5, with D possibly being TRBD2 (5 bases). V was trimmed by 3 bases and J by 9 bases, leaving 14 bases between them. The CDR3 sequence is 13 residues long. The CDR3 here is CASSLGEPRAQYF. CDR3 DNA sequence: TGTGCCAGCAGTTTGGGAGAGCCGAGGGCCCAGTACTTC.

This clonotype was found once. The chain links TRBV19 to TRBJ1-5; the D is unclear. The CDR3 totals 18 residues. CDR1 and CDR2 (germline): LNHDA, SQIVND (reference sequence). Trimming pared 0 bases from V and 4 bases from J, leaving 19 bases between. The CDR3 coding sequence is TGTGCCAGTAGTATAGAGAGAGTGGAAGGCCTTCTAAATCAGCCCCAGCATTTT. It is translated as CASSIERVEGLLNQPQHF.